A single count supports the clone carrying this T cell receptor beta chain. The antigen is undetermined. The data belong to a study of T cell responses to AZD1222 COVID-19 vaccine. Points from the study as a whole: With dominance at 160-218 and 743-854, vaccine-associated CD4 TCRs spanned spike.

Profiled with immunoSEQ multiplex PCR; TCRdb holds only in-frame clones, not every one. The data hold about 160,000 clones, with around 90% observed a single time. J lost 8 bases, V lost 5 bases, and 4 bases had no gene match. Germline CDR1 MNHEY, CDR2 SVGEGT. This CDR3 contains 12 residues. Sequenced material: peripheral blood, taken 28 days after the second AZD1222 dose. The V gene is TRBV6-2 or TRBV6-3, the J gene TRBJ1-2; TRBD1 matches at 8 bases. The TCR originated in an adult who received the AZD1222 COVID-19 vaccine. This chain's CDR3 is CASSTGGYGYTF. CDR3 coding DNA: TGTGCCAGCAGTACAGGGGGTTACGGCTACACCTTC.